The entry below gives a single TCR beta chain sequence along with its context. This clonotype was detected a few times. This clone's antigen is unknown. Base qualities were left out, and no much larger clone turns up one base away. The listed sequencing device is Illumina HiSeq 2500. Quantitative 5'-RACE with molecular barcodes was the method used to prepare the TCR beta libraries. Concerning the study's data processing: To identify disease-linked TCR variants, a new computational method was used, one built on a probabilistic model of VDJ rearrangement. TCRdb cleaned the public reads at Q25 with fastp, built clones with MiXCR and kept in-frame beta chains. One record per CDR3 amino acid sequence lists the most common genes and DNA. The V and J calls and clone size come from TCRdb's table, not from the authors' own analysis. Within this sample are approximately 350,000 distinct CDR3 sequences, with roughly 20% of them counted one time only. The top ten clonotypes cover under 15% of the sample.

This specimen comes from a study of CD8 T cells in ankylosing spondylitis (dated by TCRdb to 2016 to 2017). At the level of the whole study: To find TCR variants linked to disease, the study profiled T cell receptor beta repertoires in ankylosing spondylitis patients and healthy donors. In total, the full study cohort was made up of 110 or so healthy donors and about two dozen ankylosing spondylitis patients. Peripheral blood was sampled, and synovial fluid was additionally collected from ankylosing spondylitis patients.

What the authors observed across the whole study: Blood from ankylosing spondylitis patients appeared to be characterized by a TCR beta motif made up of seven or eight highly homologous amino acid variants. A CD8+ phenotype was shown by the disease-linked clones, which were found at relatively low frequencies in peripheral blood. The disease-linked clones were reported to be significantly enriched in matched synovial fluid samples from ankylosing spondylitis patients. Some of the motif variants had been reported before in the synovial fluid and blood of reactive arthritis patients, a finding that suggests common disease-initiation mechanisms.

The CDR3 covers 16 residues, taking in both the cysteine and the phenylalanine. Only the CDR3 DNA is retained, 48 bases long and in frame from the first base. Trimmed from V: 2 bases; trimmed from J: 4 bases; junction bases lacking a gene match: 10. The germline V gene encodes CDR1 SEHNR and CDR2 FQNEAQ (reference sequence). The receptor's source is a male donor with ankylosing spondylitis or in good health (not recorded which). Sequences were obtained from blood, either unsorted or a sorted T cell fraction (not recorded which). Here the chain combines TRBV7-9 and TRBJ2-5; TRBD2 agrees with 7 junctional bases. The DNA sequence reads TGTGCCAGCAGCTTAAACCCAGCGGGGTTCTTAGAGACCCAGTACTTC. This yields the protein CASSLNPAGFLETQYF.